The rows below give T cell receptor beta chains drawn from one sample of a study of blood T cell repertoires in COVID-19. Some clones are missing from TCRdb's copy, which holds only in-frame ones; the method was immunoSEQ multiplex PCR. The sample holds about 210,000 clones, around 80% seen once. Sequenced sample: peripheral blood. These receptors were taken from a man aged 50 or older with active or convalescent COVID-19. The CDR3 runs from the conserved cysteine through the conserved F or W. The order of the fields is D gene, V gene, clone size, J gene, CDR3 protein, CDR3 DNA. D genes are given only for firm matches. Expanded clones are given a class, and other clones once, few, many or no size at all.

TRBD2	TRBV7-6	few	TRBJ2-5	CASSLDSGRPQTQYF	TGTGCCAGCAGCTTGGACAGCGGGAGACCCCAGACCCAGTACTTC
TRBD1	TRBV3-1/TRBV3-2	.	TRBJ2-2	CASSPRDRGTGELFF	TGTGCCAGCAGCCCCCGCGACAGGGGAACCGGGGAGCTGTTTTTT
TRBD1	TRBV19	.	TRBJ1-2	CASLSMTGLGYTF	TGTGCCAGTCTCTCGATGACAGGGCTTGGCTACACCTTC
TRBD2	TRBV9	.	TRBJ2-1	CASSLLTSGAYNEQFF	TGTGCCAGCAGCCTACTTACTAGCGGGGCCTACAATGAGCAGTTCTTC
.	TRBV27	once	TRBJ1-1	CASRGANTEAFF	TGTGCCAGCCGGGGGGCCAACACTGAAGCTTTCTTT
.	TRBV6-4	.	TRBJ1-5	CASSDDPGSNQPQHF	TGTGCCAGCAGTGATGATCCAGGTAGCAATCAGCCCCAGCATTTT
TRBD2	TRBV5-1	.	TRBJ2-3	CASSSSGGAVTDTQYF	TGCGCCAGCAGCTCCAGCGGGGGGGCCGTCACAGATACGCAGTATTTT
.	TRBV30	.	TRBJ1-6	CAWSVGVLGSPLHF	TGTGCCTGGAGTGTAGGGGTTTTGGGCTCACCCCTCCACTTT
TRBD1	TRBV2	few	TRBJ2-1	CASSGTRDSYSDEQFF	TGTGCCAGCAGTGGTACTCGGGACAGCTATAGCGATGAGCAGTTCTTC
.	TRBV11-2	.	TRBJ2-2	CASSLPVNTGELFF	TGTGCCAGCAGCTTGCCAGTGAACACCGGGGAGCTGTTTTTT